This entry concerns a single TCR beta chain. The data were obtained in a study of blood T cell repertoires in COVID-19. About the research overall: Nucleic acid was either cDNA or gDNA, and it came from T cells, B-cell-depleted T cells, or PBMCs.

In the source study's methods: Amplification with reference gene primers provided the estimates of nucleated cell counts. Method: immunoSEQ multiplex PCR; TCRdb's copy keeps in-frame clones and lacks some. The D gene and trimming were derived from the DNA, and the V and J assignments and clone size from that table. The sample includes under 200,000 clones, approximately 86% seen only once; the top ten take roughly 8.2%. The CDR3 loop spans 15 amino acids. Trimming cost V 1 base and J 0 bases, with 7 bases left between them. CDR1 is MNHNS, CDR2 SASEGT, per germline. The chain recombines TRBV6-1 with TRBJ1-3; no definite D call. The TCR sequence derives from a man aged 60 to 75 with acute or convalescent COVID-19. The sequenced sample consisted of peripheral blood. The CDR3 DNA follows: TGTGCCAGCAGTGAAGGGTTCTACTCTGGAAACACCATATATTTT. Translating it yields CASSEGFYSGNTIYF.